This is a list of T cell receptor beta chains from one sample in a study of blood T cells in healthy people across ages. Each CDR3 protein is one row after TCRdb ran MiXCR on the 5' RACE reads. The repertoire holds about 1.4 million distinct CDR3 sequences, with approximately 63% as singletons. What was sequenced was blood. These receptors all stem from a man aged 18 to 29 in good health. The CDR3 runs from the conserved cysteine through the conserved F or W. Fields, in order: clone size, D gene, J gene, V gene, CDR3 protein, CDR3 DNA. D genes are given only for firm matches. Expanded clones are given a class, and other clones once, few, many or no size at all.

>few|TRBD2|TRBJ2-4|TRBV29-1
CSGRLAANNIQYF
TGCAGCGGAAGGCTAGCGGCCAACAACATTCAGTACTTC
>NA|NA|TRBJ1-1|TRBV10-3
CASAGQRTEAFF
TGTGCGTCGGCCGGGCAGAGAACTGAAGCTTTCTTT
>NA|NA|TRBJ1-5|TRBV6-2/TRBV6-3
CASSAWAVQPQHF
TGTGCCAGCAGTGCCTGGGCGGTTCAGCCCCAGCATTTT
>NA|NA|TRBJ2-5|TRBV21-1
CASSKERSPRTQYF
TGTGCCAGCAGCAAAGAACGGTCCCCGAGGACCCAGTACTTC
>NA|NA|TRBJ1-2|TRBV29-1
CSVDETGLNYGYTF
TGCAGCGTTGATGAGACAGGCCTTAACTATGGCTACACCTTC
>few|TRBD1|TRBJ1-2|TRBV7-9
CASTPQGAANYGYTF
TGTGCCAGCACCCCGCAGGGGGCTGCTAACTATGGCTACACCTTC
>few|NA|TRBJ2-7|TRBV4-1
CASSREGLNAYEQYF
TGCGCCAGCAGCCGAGAGGGACTTAATGCCTACGAGCAGTACTTC
>NA|TRBD2|TRBJ2-3|TRBV5-1
CASSLVLAGGPNTQYF
TGCGCCAGCAGCTTGGTGTTGGCGGGAGGGCCAAATACGCAGTATTTT
>NA|NA|TRBJ2-1|TRBV30
CAWSTSFNEQFF
TGTGCCTGGAGCACTAGCTTCAATGAGCAGTTCTTC
>few|NA|TRBJ2-1|TRBV28
CASSEGFGEQFF
TGTGCCAGCAGTGAGGGGTTTGGTGAGCAGTTCTTC
>NA|NA|TRBJ2-7|TRBV3-1
CASSPNALLSYEQYF
TGTGCCAGCAGCCCGAACGCACTCCTCTCCTACGAGCAGTACTTC
>NA|NA|TRBJ2-1|TRBV11-2
CASSLGDLNNEQFF
TGTGCCAGCAGCTTAGGGGACTTAAACAATGAGCAGTTCTTC
>NA|NA|TRBJ2-7|TRBV6-5
CASSYSNVYEQYF
TGTGCCAGCAGTTACTCGAATGTCTACGAGCAGTACTTC
>NA|NA|TRBJ2-7|TRBV18
CASSPESGSSYEQYF
TGTGCCAGCTCACCAGAATCAGGGTCATCCTACGAGCAGTACTTC
>few|NA|TRBJ2-7|TRBV4-1
CASSQDRVELYEQYF
TGCGCCAGCAGCCAAGATCGGGTAGAATTATACGAGCAGTACTTC
>NA|TRBD2|TRBJ2-3|TRBV20-1
CSARVIDGAGVTDTQYF
TGCAGTGCTAGAGTTATCGACGGAGCGGGGGTCACAGATACGCAGTATTTT
>NA|NA|TRBJ1-2|TRBV28
CASSFGQQTNYGHTF
TGTGCCAGCAGTTTCGGACAACAAACTAACTATGGCCACACCTTC
>NA|NA|TRBJ2-5|TRBV10-3
CAISEPAVQETQYF
TGTGCCATCAGTGAGCCGGCGGTACAAGAGACCCAGTACTTC
>NA|NA|TRBJ2-4|TRBV6-6
CASSSPPENIQYF
TGTGCCAGCAGTTCTCCCCCTGAAAACATTCAGTACTTC
>NA|TRBD1|TRBJ2-3|TRBV29-1
CSARTGFFLNTQYF
TGCAGCGCCCGGACAGGGTTTTTCCTCAATACGCAGTATTTT
>NA|TRBD1|TRBJ1-4|TRBV29-1
CSVGGQGATNEKLFF
TGCAGCGTTGGGGGACAGGGGGCAACTAATGAAAAACTGTTTTTT
>NA|NA|TRBJ2-1|TRBV20-1
CSARGPVGNEQFF
TGCAGTGCTAGAGGCCCGGTGGGCAATGAGCAGTTCTTC
>NA|NA|TRBJ2-3|TRBV29-1
CSVPGVTQYF
TGCAGCGTCCCAGGGGTTACGCAGTATTTT
>NA|NA|TRBJ2-7|TRBV27
CASSPLRADVYEQYF
TGTGCCAGCAGTCCCCTCAGGGCAGATGTCTACGAGCAGTACTTC
>NA|TRBD1|TRBJ1-2|TRBV2
CASSETGTGRDYGYTF
TGTGCCAGCAGTGAAACGGGGACAGGCAGGGACTATGGCTACACCTTC
>NA|NA|TRBJ2-1|TRBV5-1
CASSGQVGRGNEQFF
TGCGCCAGCAGCGGACAAGTAGGGAGAGGAAATGAGCAGTTCTTC
>NA|NA|TRBJ2-1|TRBV2
CASRGNYGEQFF
TGTGCCAGCAGGGGAAACTACGGTGAGCAGTTCTTC
>once|TRBD2|TRBJ2-3|TRBV4-1
CASSLIAGTEDTQYF
TGCGCCAGCAGCTTAATAGCGGGAACGGAAGATACGCAGTATTTT
>NA|TRBD1|TRBJ2-5|TRBV20-1
CSASLGQGAGETQYF
TGCAGTGCTAGTTTGGGTCAGGGGGCTGGTGAGACCCAGTACTTC
>NA|TRBD1|TRBJ2-1|TRBV27
CASAPGQRAGEQFF
TGTGCCAGCGCTCCGGGACAGAGGGCAGGTGAGCAGTTCTTC
>NA|NA|TRBJ1-1|TRBV12-3/TRBV12-4
CATYWGANTEAFF
TGTGCCACCTACTGGGGGGCGAACACTGAAGCTTTCTTT
>NA|NA|TRBJ2-1|TRBV7-9
CASSFRGGDEQFF
TGTGCCAGCAGCTTTAGGGGCGGCGATGAGCAGTTCTTC
>NA|NA|TRBJ2-2|TRBV10-3
CAISGWGTQLTGELFF
TGTGCCATCAGCGGATGGGGGACTCAATTGACCGGGGAGCTGTTTTTT